Sequencing of this TCR beta chain was carried out in a study of cytomegalovirus exposure and HLA in healthy donors. About the research overall: Genetic ancestry analysis placed 81% of the 300 to 400 donors that were genotyped in the Caucasian-associated cluster.

The PCR was carried out with 60 Vbeta primers and 13 Jbeta primers. The repertoire was sequenced with immunoSEQ multiplex PCR; TCRdb's copy has only in-frame clones and lacks some. The sample consists of around 130,000 clones, around four fifths of them appearing once. A note on this clone: Its antigen is unknown.

CDR3 length equals 16 residues. J gave up 10 bases and V 2 bases, and 8 bases lay outside the gene matches. The germline gives CDR1 MGHDK, CDR2 SYGVNS. Study outcomes and limitations: Donors were assumed by presence/absence analyses to have roughly uniform sequencing depth. Earlier analysis looked at TCR beta V segments, and most were productive about 87% or about 30% of the time.

The sequenced sample consisted of PBMCs. This TCR was sampled from a boy between 2 and 10 years old in good health and CMV-seronegative. The V gene is TRBV25-1, the J gene TRBJ1-6; 10 positions match TRBD1. CDR3 loop: CASSEGDRGGGSPLHF. The CDR3, as DNA: TGTGCCAGCAGTGAAGGGGACAGGGGAGGAGGGTCACCCCTCCACTTT.